The T cell receptor (beta chain) under discussion was sequenced for a study of blood T cells in healthy people across ages. Study-level information: There was about one barcoded beta molecule captured by template switching per two T cells.

CDR1 is SGHAT and CDR2 is FQNNGV in the germline V gene. This CDR3 is 18 amino acids long. Losses at the gene ends were 5 bases for V and 0 bases for J; bases not matched to a gene: 12. Using a J-beta primer mix together with a sample-barcoded 5' primer, a second PCR was run for 7 to 11 cycles. MiXCR, run by TCRdb on the 5' RACE reads, gives a single entry per CDR3 protein. Of 850,000 to 1,000,000 distinct CDR3 sequences in the sample, roughly 50% were seen once. The sequencing input was blood. The V and J genes are TRBV11-2 and TRBJ2-4; 8 bases are a match to TRBD1. The TCR was taken from a woman aged 60-75 years in good health. The CDR3 protein is CASSPGQGGTLAKNIQYF. In nucleotides, the CDR3 is TGTGCCAGCAGCCCAGGACAGGGTGGGACTCTAGCCAAAAACATTCAGTACTTC.